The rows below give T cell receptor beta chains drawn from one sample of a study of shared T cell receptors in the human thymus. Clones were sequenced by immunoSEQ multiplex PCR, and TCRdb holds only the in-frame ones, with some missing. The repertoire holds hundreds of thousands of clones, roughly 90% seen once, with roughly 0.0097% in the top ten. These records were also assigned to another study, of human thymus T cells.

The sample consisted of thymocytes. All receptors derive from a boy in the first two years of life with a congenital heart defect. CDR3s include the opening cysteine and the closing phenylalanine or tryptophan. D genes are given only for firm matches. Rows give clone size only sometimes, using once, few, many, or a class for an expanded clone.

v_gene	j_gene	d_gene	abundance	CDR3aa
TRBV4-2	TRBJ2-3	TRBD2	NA	CASSTGGPADTQYF
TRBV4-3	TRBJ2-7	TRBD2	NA	CASSLSGRFDEQYF
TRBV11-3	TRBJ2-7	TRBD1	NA	CASSSYGTAYEQYF
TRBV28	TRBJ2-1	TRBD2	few	CASLNFLPGTSGSGEQFF
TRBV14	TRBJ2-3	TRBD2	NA	CASSQASGTSGSTDTQYF
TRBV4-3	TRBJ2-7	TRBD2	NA	CASSQVAGEGYEQYF
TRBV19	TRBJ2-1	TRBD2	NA	CASSISTDGRPYNEQFF
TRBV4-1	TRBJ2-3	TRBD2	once	CASSQGYHREGPSTDTQYF
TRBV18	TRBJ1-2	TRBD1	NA	CASSPGTDRGRDGYTF
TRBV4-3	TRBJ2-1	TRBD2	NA	CASSQSVGLADYNEQFF
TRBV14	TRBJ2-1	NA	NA	CASTPGARGGYEQFF
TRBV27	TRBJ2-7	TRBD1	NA	CASSSDRASYEQYF
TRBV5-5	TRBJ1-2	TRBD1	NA	CASRAAGPGTGNGYTF
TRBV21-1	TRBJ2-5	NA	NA	CASSSRQGGRLAQYF
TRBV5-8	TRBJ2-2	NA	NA	CASSYSRGYGTGELFF
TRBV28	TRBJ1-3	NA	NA	CASRHYRGVVSGNTIYF
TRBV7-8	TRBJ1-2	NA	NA	CASSLAPQGSYGYTF
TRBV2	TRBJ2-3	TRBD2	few	CASSGWRDGAGGPTDTQYF
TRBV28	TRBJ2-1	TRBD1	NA	CASSLLPFRGSTGGRYEQFF
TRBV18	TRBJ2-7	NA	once	CASSEDGAYEQYF
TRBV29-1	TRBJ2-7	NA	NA	CSYEGESSYEQYF
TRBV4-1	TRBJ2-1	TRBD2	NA	CASSPRLAGGPGGFF
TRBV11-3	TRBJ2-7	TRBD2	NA	CASSPPKGGGSIYEQYF
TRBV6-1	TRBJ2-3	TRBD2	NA	CASSEREASTDTQYF
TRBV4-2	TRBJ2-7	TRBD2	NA	CASSPLSGVSYEQYF
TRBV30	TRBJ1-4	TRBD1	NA	CAWSPARAGQGTTGEKLFF
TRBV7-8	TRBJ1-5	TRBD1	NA	CASSLGWDRKNQPQHF
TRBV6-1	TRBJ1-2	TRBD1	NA	CASSERSVNRGHHYGYTF
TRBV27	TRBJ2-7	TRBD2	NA	CASSKGASGPYEQYF
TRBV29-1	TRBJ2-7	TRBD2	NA	CSGTSPGTYEQYF
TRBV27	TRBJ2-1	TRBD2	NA	CASKWGLAGLYNEQFF
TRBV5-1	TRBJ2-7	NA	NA	CASSFSQGPYEQYF
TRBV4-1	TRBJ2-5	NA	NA	CASSQVDRYQETQYF
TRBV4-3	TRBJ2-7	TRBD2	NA	CASSQERTSGIYEQYF
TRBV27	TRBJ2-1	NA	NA	CASSFADRYHNEQFF
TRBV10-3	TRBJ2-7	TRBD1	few	CAISESLPPGDRVWCEQYF
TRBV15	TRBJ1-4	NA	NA	CATSRDRGRGDEKLFF
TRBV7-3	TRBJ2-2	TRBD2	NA	CASSSTRLAGGPGELFF
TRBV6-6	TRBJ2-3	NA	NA	CASSYGQGWGTDTQYF
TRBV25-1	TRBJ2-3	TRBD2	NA	CASIHLLAESTDTQYF
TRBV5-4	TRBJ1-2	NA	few	CASSSLGDIGGYTF
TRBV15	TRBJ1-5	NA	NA	CATSRGHRNQPQHF
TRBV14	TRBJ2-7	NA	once	CASSLYAGVNSYEQYF
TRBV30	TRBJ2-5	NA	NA	CAWSPSWETQYF
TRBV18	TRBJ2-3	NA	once	CASWAGSLTDTQYF
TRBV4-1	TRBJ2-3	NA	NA	CASSPRGSHSRSTQYF
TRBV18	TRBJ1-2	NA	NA	CASSPLDRTYGYTF
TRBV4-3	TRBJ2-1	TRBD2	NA	CASSQDQPGGGYNEQFF
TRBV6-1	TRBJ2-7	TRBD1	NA	CASSPRDRGTYEQYF
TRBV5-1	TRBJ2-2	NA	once	CASSSRRTFGVNTGELFF
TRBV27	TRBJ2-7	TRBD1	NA	CASSGGHSPHEQYF
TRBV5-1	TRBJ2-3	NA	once	CASSEGRKPGLGRDTQYF
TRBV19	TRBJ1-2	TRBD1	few	CASTRTGLNYGYTF
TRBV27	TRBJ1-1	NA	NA	CASSPDFHLNTEAFF
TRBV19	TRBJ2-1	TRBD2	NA	CATLLGSGSKYEQFF
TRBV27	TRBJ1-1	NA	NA	CASSTPGGLDTEAFF
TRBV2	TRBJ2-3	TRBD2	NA	CASSEFGLAGGRASTDTQYF
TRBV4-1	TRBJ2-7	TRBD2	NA	CASSQFASGRNYEQYF
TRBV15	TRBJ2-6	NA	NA	CATSRDRASGANVLTF